The 23 T cell receptor beta chains below were found in one sample sequenced in a study of shared clonotypes between healthy human individuals. Repertoires were generated with immunoSEQ multiplex PCR, while TCRdb's copy carries only in-frame clones and drops some. In the table there are some 2,400,000 clones, approximately 96% of which are singletons. The source material was naive CD4+ T cells sorted from blood. The subset here: CD45RA+ positively selected. These receptors all come from a man aged 18 to 30 in good health.

The V call is TRBV19, the J call TRBJ2-1; TRBD1 or TRBD2 may be the D gene (5 bases each). V gave up 4 bases and J gave up 6 bases, with 10 bases separating them. In germline, CDR1 is LNHDA, CDR2 SQIVND (reference sequence). This CDR3 has 13 residues. CDR3 sequence: CASSSPGTNEQFF. As DNA, the CDR3 is TGTGCCAGTAGTAGTCCAGGGACCAATGAGCAGTTCTTC.

With regard to this clone: Other DNA sequences of this sample code for an identical CDR3. CDR3 region: CASSPDSPYEQYF. DNA for the CDR3: TGCGCCAGCAGCCCGGACAGTCCCTACGAGCAGTACTTC. The rearrangement links TRBV5-1 to TRBJ2-7; weak D call: TRBD1 (6 bases). CDR1 is SGHRS, CDR2 YFSETQ, per germline. The V and J ends lost 4 bases and 2 bases respectively, with 10 bases between them. The CDR3 length is 13 residues.

The sample holds one count of this clone. The V call is TRBV30, the J call TRBJ1-2; D gene unclear. The CDR3 length is 12 residues. CDR1 and CDR2 from the germline V gene are GTSNPN and SVGIG (reference sequence). The V and J ends lost 1 base and 4 bases respectively, with 7 bases between them. The CDR3 DNA reads as TGTGCCTGGAGTGAGGGCAGCTATGGCTACACCTTC. Amino acids: CAWSEGSYGYTF.

This chain links TRBV6-5 with TRBJ2-1, with 8 bases lining up with TRBD2. V lost 2 bases and J lost 7; bases outside the gene matches: 10. The germline gives CDR1 MNHEY, CDR2 SVGAGI. The CDR3 totals 16 residues. This CDR3 is CASSYRGTRVGNEQFF. CDR3 nucleotide sequence: TGTGCCAGCAGTTACCGGGGGACTAGGGTTGGGAATGAGCAGTTCTTC.

J is TRBJ2-1 and V is TRBV10-1; 7 positions match TRBD1. The CDR3 consists of 14 residues. The germline V gene has CDR1 WNHNN and CDR2 SYGVQD (reference sequence). Trimming took 2 bases from V and 5 from J; bases not matched to a gene: 3. The CDR3 here is CASSEGGQDNEQFF. Here the CDR3 DNA reads TGCGCCAGCAGTGAGGGCGGACAGGACAATGAGCAGTTCTTC.

The genes are TRBV7-9 and TRBJ1-6, with D possibly TRBD1 on 5 matching bases. Per the germline V gene, CDR1 is SEHNR and CDR2 is FQNEAQ (reference sequence). This CDR3 comprises 15 residues. V was pared by 1 base and J by 9 bases, with 13 bases between. In DNA form, the CDR3 reads TGTGCCAGCAGCTTAGAGGCAGGGCATGGTTCACCCCTCCACTTT. Translated, it gives CASSLEAGHGSPLHF.

As for this clone: The sample has other DNA sequences that encode this CDR3 too. The V gene is TRBV9, the J gene TRBJ1-1; D is possibly TRBD1 (6 bases). There are 14 residues in the CDR3. Germline lookup yields CDR1 SGDLS and CDR2 YYNGEE. Between the trimmed V and J ends, which lost 3 bases and 0 bases, there was a span of 9 bases. The CDR3 loop is CASSADRLNTEAFF. Here the CDR3 DNA reads TGTGCCAGCAGCGCAGACAGGCTGAACACTGAAGCTTTCTTT.

The table lists this clone with a count of one. This chain uses TRBV28 with TRBJ2-7; 12 nucleotides line up with TRBD1. Germline V gene data show CDR1 as MDHEN and CDR2 as SYDVKM. Trimming cost V 4 bases and J 5 bases; bases outside gene matches: 9. The CDR3 spans 16 residues. The CDR3 DNA follows: TGTGCCAGCAGTTCATCACCGGGACAGGGGGCTGACGAGCAGTACTTC. This codes for CASSSSPGQGADEQYF.

The V call is TRBV11-2, the J call TRBJ2-1, with 7 bases that match TRBD2. The germline V gene has CDR1 SGHAT and CDR2 FQNNGV. V shed 6 bases, J shed 4 bases, and the junction held 12 bases outside the gene matches. This CDR3 is built from 16 residues. The CDR3 loop reads CASRSGKGAVYNEQFF. The CDR3 DNA reads TGTGCCAGCAGGAGCGGGAAGGGAGCGGTTTACAATGAGCAGTTCTTC.

The chain has TRBV10-3 and TRBJ1-5; possible D gene TRBD1, 6 bases. Trimming took 6 bases from V and 8 from J, leaving 14 bases between them. The CDR3 totals 13 residues. Per germline, CDR1 ENHRY and CDR2 SYGVKD. The CDR3 here is CAISGDRPEPQHF. CDR3 coding DNA: TGTGCCATCAGCGGAGACAGGCCTGAGCCCCAGCATTTT.

The chain employs TRBV27 and TRBJ2-2; 14 bases align to TRBD2. The trim removed 6 bases at V and 8 bases at J, leaving 14 bases unmatched. Per the germline V gene, CDR1 is MNHEY and CDR2 is SMNVEV (reference sequence). The CDR3 contains 18 residues. The CDR3 nucleotides read TGTGCCAGCAGAAACCGAAGGGGACTAGCGGGAGAAGGTGGGGAGCTGTTTTTT. Its protein product is CASRNRRGLAGEGGELFF.

This clone has only a few counts. This sequence joins TRBV15 and TRBJ2-7; weak D call: TRBD2 (7 bases). Germline CDR1 and CDR2: LNHNV and YYDKDF (reference sequence). Trimming took 2 bases from V and 0 from J, leaving 17 bases between them. The CDR3 loop spans 17 amino acids. CDR3 region: CATSRRGGTDFSYEQYF. As DNA, the CDR3 is TGTGCCACCAGCAGAAGGGGGGGCACTGACTTCTCCTACGAGCAGTACTTC.

The chain joins TRBV19 to TRBJ2-7, with 8 bases aligning to TRBD1. The ends lost 5 bases at V and 4 bases at J; junction bases unmatched: 13. This CDR3 has 16 amino acids. Germline V CDR1 and CDR2: LNHDA, SQIVND (reference sequence). The chain's CDR3 is CASSAPDRALGYEQYF. The CDR3 coding sequence is TGTGCCAGTAGTGCGCCGGACAGGGCCCTTGGGTACGAGCAGTACTTC.

The gene calls are TRBV29-1 and TRBJ1-2, with D possibly being TRBD1 (6 bases). The ends were cut back, 6 bases at V and 6 bases at J, with 11 bases in the middle. The germline gives CDR1 SQVTM, CDR2 ANQGSEA. CDR3 size: 11 residues. The CDR3 region has the DNA TGCAGCGTGACAGGAGACCATGGCTACACCTTC. It specifies CSVTGDHGYTF.

This chain uses TRBV29-1 with TRBJ1-4; D gene unclear. Germline CDR1 SQVTM, CDR2 ANQGSEA. The CDR3 spans 12 residues. The germline V and J ends were trimmed by 2 bases and 8 bases, with 9 bases remaining between them. This CDR3 is CSVEKSAEKLFF. The CDR3 DNA reads TGCAGCGTTGAAAAGTCAGCCGAAAAACTGTTTTTT.

The gene calls are TRBV9 and TRBJ2-4; perhaps D is TRBD1 or TRBD2 (5 bases each). Germline V CDR1 and CDR2: SGDLS, YYNGEE. CDR3 length: 17 amino acids. Trimming stripped 3 bases from V and 8 bases from J, with 24 bases between. The CDR3 coding sequence is TGTGCCAGCAGCGCAGGGACGGGCAGTTGGGCTGGGGACATTCAGTACTTC. This translates into CASSAGTGSWAGDIQYF.

In DNA form, the CDR3 reads TGTGCCAGCTCACCATTAATGACTAGCGGGAGTTTGGAGACCCAGTACTTC. This sequence encodes CASSPLMTSGSLETQYF. V is TRBV18 and J is TRBJ2-5; 12 nucleotides match TRBD2. CDR3 length: 17 amino acids. V gave up 2 bases and J gave up 5 bases; unmatched junction bases: 9. Germline lookup yields CDR1 KGHSH and CDR2 LQKENI.

The chain recombines TRBV5-1 with TRBJ2-6; D is uncertain. This CDR3 contains 16 residues. V lost 2 bases and J 4 bases, leaving 13 bases between the germline ends. Germline V gene lookup returns CDR1 SGHRS and CDR2 YFSETQ. CDR3 protein: CASSFFSSSGANVLTF. For the CDR3, the DNA is TGCGCCAGCAGCTTCTTCTCCAGTTCCGGGGCCAACGTCCTGACTTTC. The full variable domain, its missing parts supplied by reference TRBV5-1 and TRBJ2-6, is KAGVTQTPRYLIKTRGQQVTLSCSPISGHRSVSWYQQTPGQGLQFLFEYFSETQRNKGNFPGRFSGRQFSNSRSEMNVSTLELGDSALYLCASSFFSSSGANVLTFGAGSRLTVL.

This clone was seen only once. This rearrangement joins TRBV5-1 to TRBJ1-5; 9 nucleotides agree with TRBD1. Germline V CDR1 and CDR2: SGHRS, YFSETQ. The CDR3 loop spans 15 amino acids. The DNA for the CDR3 is TGCGTCCCGGGACAGGGAGTACCTAGCAATCAGCCCCAGCATTTT. Amino acid sequence: CVPGQGVPSNQPQHF.

V is TRBV5-5 and J is TRBJ2-7; D remains ambiguous. The CDR3 consists of 15 residues. Trimming left V 3 bases short and J 0 bases short, with 13 bases between. CDR1 is SGHKS and CDR2 is YYEKEE in the germline V gene (reference sequence). The DNA for the CDR3 is TGTGCCAGCAGCTCCGGCGGCCTGACCTCCTACGAGCAGTACTTC. Encoded protein: CASSSGGLTSYEQYF. Supplemented by reference TRBV5-5 and TRBJ2-7, the full variable domain reads DAGVTQSPTHLIKTRGQQVTLRCSPISGHKSVSWYQQVLGQGPQFIFQYYEKEERGRGNFPDRFSARQFPNYSSELNVNALLLGDSALYLCASSSGGLTSYEQYFGPGTRLTVT.

Of note for this clone: The identical CDR3 is also encoded by other nucleotide sequences in the sample. This sequence joins TRBV6-6 and TRBJ1-1; tentative D call: TRBD1 (5 bases). Trimming stripped 2 bases from V and 4 bases from J, with 5 bases between. This CDR3 is 12 amino acids long. Germline V gene data show CDR1 as MNHNY and CDR2 as SVGAGI (reference sequence). CDR3 bases: TGTGCCAGCAGTTACGGGGGCACTGAAGCTTTCTTT. It yields the protein CASSYGGTEAFF.

The table lists this clone with a count of one. The rearrangement links TRBV30 to TRBJ1-2; 7 bases align to TRBD1. Unmatched junction bases numbered 12, after V lost 7 bases and J lost 4 bases. Germline V lookup: CDR1 GTSNPN, CDR2 SVGIG (reference sequence). The CDR3 has 14 amino acids. As DNA, the CDR3 is TGTGCCTCGTACCGGGACAGCCTGGTCTATGGCTACACCTTC. It codes for CASYRDSLVYGYTF.

The rearrangement uses TRBV10-1 and TRBJ2-1, with 13 bases matching TRBD2. Germline V gene lookup returns CDR1 WNHNN and CDR2 SYGVQD (reference sequence). There are 18 residues in the CDR3. V shed 3 bases, J shed 5 bases, and the junction held 10 bases outside the gene matches. As DNA, the CDR3 is TGCGCCAGCAGTGACTATTTATCCGGGACTAGCGGGGACAATGAGCAGTTCTTC. As protein: CASSDYLSGTSGDNEQFF.